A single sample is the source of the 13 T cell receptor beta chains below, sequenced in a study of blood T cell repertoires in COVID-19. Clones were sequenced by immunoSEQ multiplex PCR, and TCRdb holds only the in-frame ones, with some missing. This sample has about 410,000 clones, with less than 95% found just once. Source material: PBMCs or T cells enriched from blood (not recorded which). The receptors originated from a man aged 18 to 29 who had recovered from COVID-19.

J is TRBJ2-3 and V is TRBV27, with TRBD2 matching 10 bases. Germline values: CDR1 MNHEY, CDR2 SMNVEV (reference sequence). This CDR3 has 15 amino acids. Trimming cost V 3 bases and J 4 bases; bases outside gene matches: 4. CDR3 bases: TGTGCCAGCAGTTTGGGACTAGCGCCGTCAGATACGCAGTATTTT. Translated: CASSLGLAPSDTQYF.

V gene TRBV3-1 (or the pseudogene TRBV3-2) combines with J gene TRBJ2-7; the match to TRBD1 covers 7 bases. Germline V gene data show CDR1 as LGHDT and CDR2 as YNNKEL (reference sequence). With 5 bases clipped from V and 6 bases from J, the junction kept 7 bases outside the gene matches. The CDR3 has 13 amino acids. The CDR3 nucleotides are TGTGCCAGCAGCGAACAGGGGCTCGGCGAGCAGTACTTC. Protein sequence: CASSEQGLGEQYF.

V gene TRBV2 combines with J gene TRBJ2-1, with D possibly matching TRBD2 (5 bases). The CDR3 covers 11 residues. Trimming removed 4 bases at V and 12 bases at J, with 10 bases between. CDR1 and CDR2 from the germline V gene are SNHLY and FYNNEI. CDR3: CASSGEMGQFF. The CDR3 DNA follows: TGTGCCAGCAGTGGGGAGATGGGGCAGTTCTTC.

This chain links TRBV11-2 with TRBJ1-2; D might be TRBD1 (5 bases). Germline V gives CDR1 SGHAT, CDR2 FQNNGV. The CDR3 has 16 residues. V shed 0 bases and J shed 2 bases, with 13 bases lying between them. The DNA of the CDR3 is TGTGCCAGCAGCTTAGATCGTGCAGGGTTGAACTATGGCTACACCTTC. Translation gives CASSLDRAGLNYGYTF.

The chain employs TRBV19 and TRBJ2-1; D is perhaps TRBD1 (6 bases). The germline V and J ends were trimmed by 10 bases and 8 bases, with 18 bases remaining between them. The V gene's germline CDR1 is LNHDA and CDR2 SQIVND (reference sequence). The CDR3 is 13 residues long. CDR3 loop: CATRDTDHYEQFF. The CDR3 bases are TGTGCCACCCGGGACACCGACCACTATGAGCAGTTCTTC.

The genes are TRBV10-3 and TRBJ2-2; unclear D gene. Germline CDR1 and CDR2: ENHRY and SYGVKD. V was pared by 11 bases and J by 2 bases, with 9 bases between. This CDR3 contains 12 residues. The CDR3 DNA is TGTGCCCTCGCTAATAACACCGGGGAGCTGTTTTTT. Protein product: CALANNTGELFF.

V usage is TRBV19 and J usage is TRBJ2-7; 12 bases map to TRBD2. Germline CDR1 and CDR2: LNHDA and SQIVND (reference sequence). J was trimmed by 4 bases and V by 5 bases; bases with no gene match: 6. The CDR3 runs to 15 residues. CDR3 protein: CASSAGLAGSYEQYF. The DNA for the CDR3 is TGTGCCAGTAGTGCCGGACTAGCGGGAAGTTACGAGCAGTACTTC.

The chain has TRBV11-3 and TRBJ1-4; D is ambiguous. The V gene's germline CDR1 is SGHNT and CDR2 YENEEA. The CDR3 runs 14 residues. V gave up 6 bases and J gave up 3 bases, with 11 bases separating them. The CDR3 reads CASSPGSANEKLFF. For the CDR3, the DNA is TGTGCCAGCAGTCCGGGGTCGGCTAATGAAAAACTGTTTTTT.

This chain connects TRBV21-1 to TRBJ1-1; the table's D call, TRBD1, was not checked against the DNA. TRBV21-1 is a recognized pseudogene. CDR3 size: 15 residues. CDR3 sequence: CASSQQFDKNTEAFF. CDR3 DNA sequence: TGTGCCAGCAGCCAACAATTCGACAAGAACACTGAAGCTTTCTTT.

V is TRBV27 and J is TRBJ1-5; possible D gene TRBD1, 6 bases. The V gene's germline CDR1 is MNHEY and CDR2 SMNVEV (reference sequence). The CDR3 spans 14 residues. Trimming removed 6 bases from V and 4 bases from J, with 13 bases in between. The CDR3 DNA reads TGTGCCAGCAGGCCGGGACAAACTAATCAGCCCCAGCATTTT. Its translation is CASRPGQTNQPQHF.

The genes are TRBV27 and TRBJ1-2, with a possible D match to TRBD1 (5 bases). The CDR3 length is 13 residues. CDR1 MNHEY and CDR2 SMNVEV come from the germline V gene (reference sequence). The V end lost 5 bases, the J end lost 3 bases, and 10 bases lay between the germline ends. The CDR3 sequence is CASSTRDYYGYTF. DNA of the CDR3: TGTGCCAGCAGTACCAGGGACTACTATGGCTACACCTTC.

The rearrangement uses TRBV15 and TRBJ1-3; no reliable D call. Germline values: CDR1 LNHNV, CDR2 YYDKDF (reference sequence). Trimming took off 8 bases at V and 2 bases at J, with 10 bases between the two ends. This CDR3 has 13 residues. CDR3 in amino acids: CATREVAGNTIYF. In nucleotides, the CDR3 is TGTGCCACCCGCGAGGTTGCTGGAAACACCATATATTTT.

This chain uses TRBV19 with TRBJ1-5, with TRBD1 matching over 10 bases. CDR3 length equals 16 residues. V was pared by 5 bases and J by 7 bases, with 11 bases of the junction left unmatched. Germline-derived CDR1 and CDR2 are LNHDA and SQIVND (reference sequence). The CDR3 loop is CASSPVWDRGKQPQHF. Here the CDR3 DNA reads TGTGCCAGTAGTCCTGTATGGGACAGGGGAAAGCAGCCCCAGCATTTT.